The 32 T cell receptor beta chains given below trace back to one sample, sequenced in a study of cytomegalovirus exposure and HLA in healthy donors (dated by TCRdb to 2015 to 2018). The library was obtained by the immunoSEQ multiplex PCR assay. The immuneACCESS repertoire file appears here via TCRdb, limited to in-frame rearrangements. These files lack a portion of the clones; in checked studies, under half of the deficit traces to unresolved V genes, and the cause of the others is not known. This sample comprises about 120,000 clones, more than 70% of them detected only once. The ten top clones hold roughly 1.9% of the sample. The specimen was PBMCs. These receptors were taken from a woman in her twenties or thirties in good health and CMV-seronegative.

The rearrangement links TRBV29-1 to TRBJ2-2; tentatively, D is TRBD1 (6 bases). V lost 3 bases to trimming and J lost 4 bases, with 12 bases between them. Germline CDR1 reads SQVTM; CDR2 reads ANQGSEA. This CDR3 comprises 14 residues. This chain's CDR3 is CSVENRDGTGELFF. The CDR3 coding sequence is TGCAGCGTTGAGAACAGGGACGGCACCGGGGAGCTGTTTTTT.

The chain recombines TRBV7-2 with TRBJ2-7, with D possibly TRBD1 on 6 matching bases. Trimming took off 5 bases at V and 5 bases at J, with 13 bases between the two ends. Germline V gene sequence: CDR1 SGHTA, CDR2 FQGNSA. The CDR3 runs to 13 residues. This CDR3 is CASSRLNRDEQYF. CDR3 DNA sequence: TGTGCCAGCAGCCGATTAAACAGGGACGAGCAGTACTTC.

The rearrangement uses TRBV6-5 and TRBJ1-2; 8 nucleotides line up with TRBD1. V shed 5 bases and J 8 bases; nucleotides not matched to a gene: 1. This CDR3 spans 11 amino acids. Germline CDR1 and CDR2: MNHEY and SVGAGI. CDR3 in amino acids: CASSDRGGYTF. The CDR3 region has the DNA TGTGCCAGCAGTGACAGGGGAGGCTACACCTTC.

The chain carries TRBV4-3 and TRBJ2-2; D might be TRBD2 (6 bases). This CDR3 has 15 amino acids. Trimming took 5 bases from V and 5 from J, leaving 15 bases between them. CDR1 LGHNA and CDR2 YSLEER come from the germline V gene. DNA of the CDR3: TGCGCCAGCAGCGCGATCCACGGGGGAACCGGGGAGCTGTTTTTT. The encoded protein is CASSAIHGGTGELFF.

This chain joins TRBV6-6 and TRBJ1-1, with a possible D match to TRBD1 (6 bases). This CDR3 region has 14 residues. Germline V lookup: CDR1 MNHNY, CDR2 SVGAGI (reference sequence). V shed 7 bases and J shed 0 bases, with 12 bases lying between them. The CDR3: CASKKQGLNTEAFF. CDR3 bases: TGTGCCAGCAAAAAACAGGGCTTGAACACTGAAGCTTTCTTT.

This CDR3 reads CASSAGQGGEQFF. The DNA of the CDR3 is TGTGCCAGCAGTGCCGGACAGGGGGGAGAGCAGTTCTTC. V and J are TRBV27 and TRBJ2-1, with 10 bases aligning to TRBD1. V was pared by 5 bases and J by 10 bases, with 5 bases of the junction left unmatched. Germline CDR1 is MNHEY and CDR2 is SMNVEV (reference sequence). The CDR3 covers 13 residues.

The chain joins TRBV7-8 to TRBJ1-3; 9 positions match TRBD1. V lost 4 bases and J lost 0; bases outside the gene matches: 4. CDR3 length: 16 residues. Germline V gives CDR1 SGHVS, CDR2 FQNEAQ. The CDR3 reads CASSSRDRVSGNTIYF. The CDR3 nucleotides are TGTGCCAGCAGCTCCCGGGACAGGGTCTCTGGAAACACCATATATTTT.

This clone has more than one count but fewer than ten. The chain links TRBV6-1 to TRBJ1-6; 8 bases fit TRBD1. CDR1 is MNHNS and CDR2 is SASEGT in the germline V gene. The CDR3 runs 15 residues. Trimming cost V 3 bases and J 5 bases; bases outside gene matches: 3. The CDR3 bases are TGTGCCAGCAGTGACCGGACAGGGCATAATTCACCCCTCCACTTT. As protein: CASSDRTGHNSPLHF.

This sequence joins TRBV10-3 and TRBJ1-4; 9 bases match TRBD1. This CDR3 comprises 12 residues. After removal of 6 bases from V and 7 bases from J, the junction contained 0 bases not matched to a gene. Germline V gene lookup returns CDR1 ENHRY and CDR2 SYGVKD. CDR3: CAIRGQGEKLFF. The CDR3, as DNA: TGTGCCATCAGGGGACAGGGTGAAAAACTGTTTTTT.

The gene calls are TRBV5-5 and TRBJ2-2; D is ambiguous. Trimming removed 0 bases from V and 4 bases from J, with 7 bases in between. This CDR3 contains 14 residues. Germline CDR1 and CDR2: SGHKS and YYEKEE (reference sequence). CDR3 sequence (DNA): TGTGCCAGCAGCTTGGACTCACCCACCGGGGAGCTGTTTTTT. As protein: CASSLDSPTGELFF.

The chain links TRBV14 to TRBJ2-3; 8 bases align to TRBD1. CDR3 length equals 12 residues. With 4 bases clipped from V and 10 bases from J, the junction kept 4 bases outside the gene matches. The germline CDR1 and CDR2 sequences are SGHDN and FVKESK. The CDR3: CASSPSDRAQYF. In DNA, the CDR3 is TGTGCCAGCAGCCCCTCGGACAGGGCGCAGTATTTT. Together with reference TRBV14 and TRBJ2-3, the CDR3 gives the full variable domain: EAGVTQFPSHSVIEKGQTVTLRCDPISGHDNLYWYRRVMGKEIKFLLHFVKESKQDESGMPNNRFLAERTGGTYSTLKVQPAELEDSGVYFCASSPSDRAQYFGPGTRLTVL.

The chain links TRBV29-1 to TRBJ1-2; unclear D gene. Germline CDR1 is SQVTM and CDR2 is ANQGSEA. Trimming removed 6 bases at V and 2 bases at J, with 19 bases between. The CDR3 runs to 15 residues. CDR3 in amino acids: CSVGVPAPENYGYTF. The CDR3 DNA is TGCAGCGTCGGAGTCCCTGCCCCAGAAAACTATGGCTACACCTTC.

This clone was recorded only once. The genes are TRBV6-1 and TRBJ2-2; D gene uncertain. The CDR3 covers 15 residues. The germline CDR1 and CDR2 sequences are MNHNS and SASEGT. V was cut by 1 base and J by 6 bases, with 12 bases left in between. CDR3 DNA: TGTGCCAGCAGTGAAGTCGTACGGGTGTCCGGGGAGCTGTTTTTT. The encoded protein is CASSEVVRVSGELFF.

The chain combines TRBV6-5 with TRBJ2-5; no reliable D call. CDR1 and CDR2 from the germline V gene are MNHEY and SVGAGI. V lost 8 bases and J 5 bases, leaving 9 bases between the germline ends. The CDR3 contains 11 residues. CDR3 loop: CASSNSETQYF. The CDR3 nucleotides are TGTGCCAGCTCAAACTCGGAGACCCAGTACTTC.

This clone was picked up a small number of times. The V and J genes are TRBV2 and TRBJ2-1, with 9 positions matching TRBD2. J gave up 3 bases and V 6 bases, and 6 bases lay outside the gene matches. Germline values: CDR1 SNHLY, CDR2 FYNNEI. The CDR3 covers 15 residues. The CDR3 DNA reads TGTGCCAGCAGGGCGACTAGCGGAAACTACAATGAGCAGTTCTTC. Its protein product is CASRATSGNYNEQFF. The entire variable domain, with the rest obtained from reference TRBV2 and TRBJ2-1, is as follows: EPEVTQTPSHQVTQMGQEVILRCVPISNHLYFYWYRQILGQKVEFLVSFYNNEISEKSEIFDDQFSVERPDGSNFTLKIRSTKLEDSAMYFCASRATSGNYNEQFFGPGTRLTVL.

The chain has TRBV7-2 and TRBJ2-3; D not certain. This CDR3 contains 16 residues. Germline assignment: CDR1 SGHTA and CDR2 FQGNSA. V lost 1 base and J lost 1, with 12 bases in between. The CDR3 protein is CASSLESRGGTDTQYF. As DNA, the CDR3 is TGTGCCAGCAGCTTAGAAAGTAGAGGAGGCACAGATACGCAGTATTTT.

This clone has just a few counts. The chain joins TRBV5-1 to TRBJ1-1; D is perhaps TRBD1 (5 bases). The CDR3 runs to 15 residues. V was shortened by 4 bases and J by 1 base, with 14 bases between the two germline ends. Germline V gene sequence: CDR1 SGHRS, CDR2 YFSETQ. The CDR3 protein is CASSPGGDGNTEAFF. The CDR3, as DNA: TGCGCCAGCAGCCCTGGAGGGGACGGGAACACTGAAGCTTTCTTT. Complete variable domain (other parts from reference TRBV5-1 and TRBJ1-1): KAGVTQTPRYLIKTRGQQVTLSCSPISGHRSVSWYQQTPGQGLQFLFEYFSETQRNKGNFPGRFSGRQFSNSRSEMNVSTLELGDSALYLCASSPGGDGNTEAFFGQGTRLTVV.

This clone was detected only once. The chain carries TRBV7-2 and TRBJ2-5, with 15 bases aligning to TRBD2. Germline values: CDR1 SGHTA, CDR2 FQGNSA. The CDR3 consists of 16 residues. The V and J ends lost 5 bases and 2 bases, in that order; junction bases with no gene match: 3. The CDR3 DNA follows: TGTGCCAGCAGCGATGGACTAGCGGGGGGGCAAGAGACCCAGTACTTC. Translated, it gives CASSDGLAGGQETQYF.

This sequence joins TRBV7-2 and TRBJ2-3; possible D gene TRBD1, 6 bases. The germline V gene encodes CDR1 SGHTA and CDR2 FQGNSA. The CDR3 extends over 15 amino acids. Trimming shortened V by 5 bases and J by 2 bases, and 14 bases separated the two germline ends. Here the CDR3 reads CASSPRGDNTDTQYF. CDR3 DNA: TGTGCCAGCAGCCCCAGAGGGGACAACACAGATACGCAGTATTTT.

The CDR3 loop reads CASSLAQAFYGYTF. In DNA form, the CDR3 reads TGCGCCAGCAGCTTGGCTCAGGCTTTCTATGGCTACACCTTC. J is TRBJ1-2 and V is TRBV5-1; no firm D call. This CDR3 is 14 amino acids long. Germline CDR1 is SGHRS and CDR2 is YFSETQ. V was pared by 0 bases and J by 4 bases, with 10 bases between.

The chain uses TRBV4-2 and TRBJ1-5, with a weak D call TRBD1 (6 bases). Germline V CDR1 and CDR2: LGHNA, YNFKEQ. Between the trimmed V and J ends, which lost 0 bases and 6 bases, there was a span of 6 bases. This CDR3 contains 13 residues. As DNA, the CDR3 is TGTGCCAGCAGCCAAGACAGGGGTCAGCCCCAGCATTTT. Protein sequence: CASSQDRGQPQHF.

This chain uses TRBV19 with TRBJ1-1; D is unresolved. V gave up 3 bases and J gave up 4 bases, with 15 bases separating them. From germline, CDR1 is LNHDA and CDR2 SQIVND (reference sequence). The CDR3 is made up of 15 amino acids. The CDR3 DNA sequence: TGTGCCAGTAGTATTGTACCGGTTACTGGCACTGAAGCTTTCTTT. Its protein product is CASSIVPVTGTEAFF.

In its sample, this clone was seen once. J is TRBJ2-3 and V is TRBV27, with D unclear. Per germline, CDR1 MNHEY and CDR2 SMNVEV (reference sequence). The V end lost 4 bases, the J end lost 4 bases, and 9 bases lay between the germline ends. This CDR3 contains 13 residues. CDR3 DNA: TGTGCCAGCAGTTATTACAAACCAGATACGCAGTATTTT. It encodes CASSYYKPDTQYF.

The DNA of the CDR3 is TGTGCCAGCAGTCCCGCAAGGGGCAAATCTGAAGCTTTCTTT. As protein: CASSPARGKSEAFF. The chain combines TRBV27 with TRBJ1-1, with D possibly being TRBD1 (5 bases). Germline V gives CDR1 MNHEY, CDR2 SMNVEV (reference sequence). The V and J ends lost 5 bases and 6 bases respectively, with 16 bases between them. The CDR3 covers 14 residues.

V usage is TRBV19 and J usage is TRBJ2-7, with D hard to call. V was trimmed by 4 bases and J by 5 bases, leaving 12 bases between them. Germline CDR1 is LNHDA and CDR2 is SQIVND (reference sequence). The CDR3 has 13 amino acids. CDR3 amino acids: CASSKWVSDEQYF. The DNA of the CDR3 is TGTGCCAGTAGTAAGTGGGTCAGCGACGAGCAGTACTTC.

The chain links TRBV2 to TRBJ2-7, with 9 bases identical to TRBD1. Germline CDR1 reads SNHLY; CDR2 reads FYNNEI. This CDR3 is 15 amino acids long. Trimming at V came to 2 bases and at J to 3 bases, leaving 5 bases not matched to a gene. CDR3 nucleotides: TGTGCCAGCAGTGAAACAGGGGGCTCCCGCTACGAGCAGTACTTC. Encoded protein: CASSETGGSRYEQYF.

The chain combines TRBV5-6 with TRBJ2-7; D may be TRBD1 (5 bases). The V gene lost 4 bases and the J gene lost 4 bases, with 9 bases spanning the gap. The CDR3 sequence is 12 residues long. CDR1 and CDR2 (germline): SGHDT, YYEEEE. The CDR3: CASSRQTYEQYF. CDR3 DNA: TGTGCCAGCAGCCGACAGACTTACGAGCAGTACTTC.

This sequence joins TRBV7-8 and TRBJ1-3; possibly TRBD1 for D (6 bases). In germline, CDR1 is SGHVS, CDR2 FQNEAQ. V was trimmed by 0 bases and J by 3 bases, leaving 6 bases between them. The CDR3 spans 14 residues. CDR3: CASSLARGGNTIYF. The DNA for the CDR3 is TGTGCCAGCAGCTTAGCCAGGGGTGGAAACACCATATATTTT.

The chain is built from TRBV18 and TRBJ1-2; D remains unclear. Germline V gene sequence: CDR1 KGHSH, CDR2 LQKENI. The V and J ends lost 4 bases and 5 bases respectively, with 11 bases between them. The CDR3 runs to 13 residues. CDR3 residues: CASSLHPPYGYTF. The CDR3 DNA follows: TGTGCCAGCTCACTACACCCCCCTTATGGCTACACCTTC.

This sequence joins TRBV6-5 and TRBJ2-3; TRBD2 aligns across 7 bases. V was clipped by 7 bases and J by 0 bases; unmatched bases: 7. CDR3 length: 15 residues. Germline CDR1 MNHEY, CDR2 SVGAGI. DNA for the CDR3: TGTGCCAGCACCTACGAAGCGGGAAGCACAGATACGCAGTATTTT. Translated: CASTYEAGSTDTQYF.

Here the CDR3 reads CASTRGQGSYEQYF. In DNA form, the CDR3 reads TGTGCCAGCACCAGGGGACAGGGATCCTACGAGCAGTACTTC. The rearrangement joins TRBV2 to TRBJ2-7, with TRBD1 matching over 9 bases. CDR1 is SNHLY, CDR2 FYNNEI, per germline. This CDR3 is built from 14 residues. Trimming took 7 bases from V and 1 from J; bases not matched to a gene: 5.

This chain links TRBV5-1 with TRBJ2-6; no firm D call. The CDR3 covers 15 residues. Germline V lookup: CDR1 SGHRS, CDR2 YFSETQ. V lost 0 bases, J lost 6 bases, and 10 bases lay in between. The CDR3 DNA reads TGCGCCAGCAGCTTGGAGGTCAGGCAGGCCAACGTCCTGACTTTC. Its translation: CASSLEVRQANVLTF.